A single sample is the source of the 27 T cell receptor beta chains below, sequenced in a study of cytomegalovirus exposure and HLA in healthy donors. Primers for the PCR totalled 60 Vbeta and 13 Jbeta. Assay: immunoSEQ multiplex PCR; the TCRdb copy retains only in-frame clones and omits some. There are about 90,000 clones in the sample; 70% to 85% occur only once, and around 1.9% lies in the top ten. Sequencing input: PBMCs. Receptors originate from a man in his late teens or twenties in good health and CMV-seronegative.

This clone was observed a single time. The DNA for the CDR3 is TGCGCCAGCAGCAAAAAACAGCTTAATGAGCAGTTCTTC. Translated: CASSKKQLNEQFF. The V call is TRBV5-1, the J call TRBJ2-1; D is unclear. The germline V and J ends were trimmed by 4 bases and 7 bases, with 12 bases remaining between them. Germline V CDR1 and CDR2: SGHRS, YFSETQ. This CDR3 contains 13 residues.

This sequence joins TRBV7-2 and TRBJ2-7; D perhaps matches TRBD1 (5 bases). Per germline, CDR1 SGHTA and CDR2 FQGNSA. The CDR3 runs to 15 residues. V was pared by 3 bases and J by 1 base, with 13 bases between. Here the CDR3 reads CASSFSGRISYEQYF. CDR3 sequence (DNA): TGTGCCAGCAGCTTTTCAGGGCGCATTTCCTACGAGCAGTACTTC.

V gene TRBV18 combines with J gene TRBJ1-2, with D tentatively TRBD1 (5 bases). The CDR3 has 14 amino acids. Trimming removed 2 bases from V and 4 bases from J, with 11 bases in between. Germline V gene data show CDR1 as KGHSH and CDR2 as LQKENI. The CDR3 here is CASSPSGAPYGYTF. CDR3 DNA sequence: TGTGCCAGCTCACCATCTGGGGCACCCTATGGCTACACCTTC.

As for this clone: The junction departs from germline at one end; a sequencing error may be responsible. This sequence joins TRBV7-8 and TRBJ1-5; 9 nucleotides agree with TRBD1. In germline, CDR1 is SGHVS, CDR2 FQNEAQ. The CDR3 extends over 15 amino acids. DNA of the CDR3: TGTGCCAGCAGCCTCCGGGGACAGGGAAATCGGCCCCAGCATTTT. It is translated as CASSLRGQGNRPQHF.

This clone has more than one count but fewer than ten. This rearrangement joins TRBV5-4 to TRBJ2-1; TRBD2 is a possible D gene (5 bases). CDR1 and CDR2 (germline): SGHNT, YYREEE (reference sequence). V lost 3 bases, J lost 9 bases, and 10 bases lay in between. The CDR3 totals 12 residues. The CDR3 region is CASSSGLGEQFF. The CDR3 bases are TGTGCCAGCAGCTCGGGATTGGGTGAGCAGTTCTTC.

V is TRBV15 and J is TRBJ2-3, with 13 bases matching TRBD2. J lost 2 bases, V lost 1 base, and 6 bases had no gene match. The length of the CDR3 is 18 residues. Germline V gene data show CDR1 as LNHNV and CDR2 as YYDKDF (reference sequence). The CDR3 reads CATSRVLGLAGTTDTQYF. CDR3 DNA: TGTGCCACCAGCAGAGTGTTGGGACTAGCGGGAACCACAGATACGCAGTATTTT.

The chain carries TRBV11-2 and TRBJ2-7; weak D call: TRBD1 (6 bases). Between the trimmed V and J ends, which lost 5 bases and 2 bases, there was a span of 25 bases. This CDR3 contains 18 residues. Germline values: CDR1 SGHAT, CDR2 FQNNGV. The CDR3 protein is CASSPIRRVRQGTYEQYF. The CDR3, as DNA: TGTGCCAGCAGCCCAATAAGAAGGGTGCGGCAGGGGACCTACGAGCAGTACTTC.

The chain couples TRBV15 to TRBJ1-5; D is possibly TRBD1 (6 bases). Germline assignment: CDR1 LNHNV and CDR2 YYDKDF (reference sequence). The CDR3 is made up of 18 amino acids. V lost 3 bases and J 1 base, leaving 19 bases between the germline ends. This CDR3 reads CATSSGEGDAFSNQPQHF. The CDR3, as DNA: TGTGCCACCAGCAGCGGCGAGGGGGACGCCTTCAGCAATCAGCCCCAGCATTTT.

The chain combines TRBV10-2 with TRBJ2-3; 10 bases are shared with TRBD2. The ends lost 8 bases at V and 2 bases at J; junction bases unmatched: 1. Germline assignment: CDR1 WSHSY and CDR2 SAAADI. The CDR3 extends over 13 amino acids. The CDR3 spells CASLAGVTDTQYF. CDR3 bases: TGCGCCAGCCTAGCGGGAGTCACAGATACGCAGTATTTT.

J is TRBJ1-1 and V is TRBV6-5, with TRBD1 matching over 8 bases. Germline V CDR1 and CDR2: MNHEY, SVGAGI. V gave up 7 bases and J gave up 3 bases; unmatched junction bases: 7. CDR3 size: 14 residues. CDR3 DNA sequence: TGTGCCAGCATCGGACAGGGCGGGTACACTGAAGCTTTCTTT. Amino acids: CASIGQGGYTEAFF.

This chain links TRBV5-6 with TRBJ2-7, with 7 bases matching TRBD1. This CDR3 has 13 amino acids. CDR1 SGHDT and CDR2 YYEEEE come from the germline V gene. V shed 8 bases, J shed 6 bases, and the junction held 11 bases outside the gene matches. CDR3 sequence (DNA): TGTGCCAGTGCCGACAGGGCTCTCGTCGAGCAGTACTTC. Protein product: CASADRALVEQYF.

CDR3 sequence: CASSDPKSGLNTEAFF. CDR3 sequence (DNA): TGTGCCAGCAGCGACCCTAAGTCGGGTCTGAACACTGAAGCTTTCTTT. V usage is TRBV9 and J usage is TRBJ1-1; D is unresolved. V shed 3 bases and J shed 0 bases, with 15 bases lying between them. The CDR3 runs 16 residues. The germline V gene encodes CDR1 SGDLS and CDR2 YYNGEE.

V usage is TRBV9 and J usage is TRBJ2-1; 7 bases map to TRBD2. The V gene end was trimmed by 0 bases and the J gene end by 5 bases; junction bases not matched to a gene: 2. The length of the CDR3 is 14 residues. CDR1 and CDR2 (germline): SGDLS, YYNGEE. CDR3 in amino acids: CASSVGGRDNEQFF. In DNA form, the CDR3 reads TGTGCCAGCAGCGTAGGTGGGAGGGACAATGAGCAGTTCTTC.

CDR3 sequence: CAWSGDIIEKLFF. Written as DNA, the CDR3 is TGTGCCTGGAGCGGGGACATTATTGAAAAACTGTTTTTT. The chain uses TRBV30 and TRBJ1-4, with D perhaps TRBD1 (6 bases). Germline V lookup: CDR1 GTSNPN, CDR2 SVGIG (reference sequence). V shed 3 bases and J shed 7 bases, with 12 bases lying between them. The length of the CDR3 is 13 residues. The full variable domain, completed using reference TRBV30 and TRBJ1-4, is SQTIHQWPATLVQPVGSPLSLECTVEGTSNPNLYWYRQAAGRGLQLLFYSVGIGQISSEVPQNLSASRPQDRQFILSSKKLLLSDSGFYLCAWSGDIIEKLFFGSGTQLSVL.

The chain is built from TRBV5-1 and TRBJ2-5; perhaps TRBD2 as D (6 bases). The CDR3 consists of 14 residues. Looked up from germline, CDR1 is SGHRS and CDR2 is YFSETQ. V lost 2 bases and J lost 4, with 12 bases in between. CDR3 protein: CASSFAGRVETQYF. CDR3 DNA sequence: TGCGCCAGCAGCTTCGCGGGGCGGGTAGAGACCCAGTACTTC. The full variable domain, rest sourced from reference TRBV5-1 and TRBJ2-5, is KAGVTQTPRYLIKTRGQQVTLSCSPISGHRSVSWYQQTPGQGLQFLFEYFSETQRNKGNFPGRFSGRQFSNSRSEMNVSTLELGDSALYLCASSFAGRVETQYFGPGTRLLVL.

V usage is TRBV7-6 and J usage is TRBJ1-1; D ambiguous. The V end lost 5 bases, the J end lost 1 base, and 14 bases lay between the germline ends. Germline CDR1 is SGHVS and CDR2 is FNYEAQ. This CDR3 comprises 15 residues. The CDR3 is CASSPIGGKNTEAFF. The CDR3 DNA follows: TGTGCCAGCAGCCCTATCGGAGGGAAGAACACTGAAGCTTTCTTT.

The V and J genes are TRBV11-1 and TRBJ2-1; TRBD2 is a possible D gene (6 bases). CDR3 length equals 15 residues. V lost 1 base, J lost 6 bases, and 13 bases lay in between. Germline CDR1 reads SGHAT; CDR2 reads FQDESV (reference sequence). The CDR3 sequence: CASSLVTTRGNEQFF. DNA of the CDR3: TGTGCCAGCAGCTTAGTGACGACTAGGGGCAATGAGCAGTTCTTC. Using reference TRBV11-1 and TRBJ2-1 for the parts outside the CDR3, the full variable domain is EAEVAQSPRYKITEKSQAVAFWCDPISGHATLYWYRQILGQGPELLVQFQDESVVDDSQLPKDRFSAERLKGVDSTLKIQPAELGDSAMYLCASSLVTTRGNEQFFGPGTRLTVL.

The CDR3 loop is CASSFRGNTEAFF. The CDR3 nucleotides read TGTGCCAGCAGTTTTCGGGGGAACACTGAAGCTTTCTTT. The gene calls are TRBV27 and TRBJ1-1; D not resolved. Germline CDR1 is MNHEY and CDR2 is SMNVEV (reference sequence). CDR3 length equals 13 residues. V shed 3 bases and J shed 1 base, with 6 bases lying between them.

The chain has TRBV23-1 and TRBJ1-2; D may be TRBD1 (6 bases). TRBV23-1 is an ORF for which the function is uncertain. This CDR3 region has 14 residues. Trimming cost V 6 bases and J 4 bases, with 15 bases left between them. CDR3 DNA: TGCGCCAGCAGCCCTGGACAGTTCGGCTATGGCTACACCTTC. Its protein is CASSPGQFGYGYTF.

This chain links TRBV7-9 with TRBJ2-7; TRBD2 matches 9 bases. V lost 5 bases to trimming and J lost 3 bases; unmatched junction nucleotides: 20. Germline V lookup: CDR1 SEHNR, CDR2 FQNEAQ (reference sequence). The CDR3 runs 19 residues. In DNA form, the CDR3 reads TGTGCCAGCAGCGCAACTCATAGTCTAGCGGGACCGATTAACTACGAGCAGTACTTC. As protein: CASSATHSLAGPINYEQYF.

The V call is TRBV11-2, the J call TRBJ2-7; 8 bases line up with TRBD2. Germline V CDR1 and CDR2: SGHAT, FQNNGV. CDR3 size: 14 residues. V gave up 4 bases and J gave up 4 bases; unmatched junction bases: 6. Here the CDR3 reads CASSYSGAGYEQYF. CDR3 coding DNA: TGTGCCAGCAGCTATAGCGGGGCCGGGTACGAGCAGTACTTC.

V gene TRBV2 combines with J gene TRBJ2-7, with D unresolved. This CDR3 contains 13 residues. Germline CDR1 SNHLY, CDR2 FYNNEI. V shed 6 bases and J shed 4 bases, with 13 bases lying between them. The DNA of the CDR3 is TGTGCCAGCAGGGCCTCCTTTCTTTACGAGCAGTACTTC. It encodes CASRASFLYEQYF.

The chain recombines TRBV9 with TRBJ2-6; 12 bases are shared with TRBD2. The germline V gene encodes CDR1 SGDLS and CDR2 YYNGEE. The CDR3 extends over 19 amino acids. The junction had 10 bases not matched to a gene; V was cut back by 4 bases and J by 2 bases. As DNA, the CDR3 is TGTGCCAGCAGCCCGAGTAGTCTAGCGGGAGGGGCTGGGGCCAACGTCCTGACTTTC. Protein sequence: CASSPSSLAGGAGANVLTF. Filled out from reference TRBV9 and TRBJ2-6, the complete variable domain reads DSGVTQTPKHLITATGQRVTLRCSPRSGDLSVYWYQQSLDQGLQFLIQYYNGEERAKGNILERFSAQQFPDLHSELNLSSLELGDSALYFCASSPSSLAGGAGANVLTFGAGSRLTVL.

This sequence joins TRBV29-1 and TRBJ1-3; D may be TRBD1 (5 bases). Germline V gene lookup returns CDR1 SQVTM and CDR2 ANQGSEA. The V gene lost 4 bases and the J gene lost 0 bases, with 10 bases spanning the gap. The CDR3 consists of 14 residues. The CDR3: CSVGQGGSGNTIYF. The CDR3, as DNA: TGCAGCGTTGGTCAGGGAGGCTCTGGAAACACCATATATTTT.

CDR3 amino acids: CASSAGQGFNSPLHF. Written as DNA, the CDR3 is TGTGCCAGCAGTGCGGGACAGGGATTTAATTCACCCCTCCACTTT. This chain connects TRBV2 to TRBJ1-6; 9 nucleotides agree with TRBD1. The germline V gene encodes CDR1 SNHLY and CDR2 FYNNEI. J was trimmed by 6 bases and V by 4 bases; bases with no gene match: 4. This CDR3 spans 15 amino acids.

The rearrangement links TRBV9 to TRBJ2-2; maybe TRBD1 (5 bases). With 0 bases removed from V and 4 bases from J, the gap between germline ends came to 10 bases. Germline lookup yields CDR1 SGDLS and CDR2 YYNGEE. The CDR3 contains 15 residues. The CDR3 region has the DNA TGTGCCAGCAGCGTAGATTTCCAGGGCACCGGGGAGCTGTTTTTT. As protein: CASSVDFQGTGELFF.

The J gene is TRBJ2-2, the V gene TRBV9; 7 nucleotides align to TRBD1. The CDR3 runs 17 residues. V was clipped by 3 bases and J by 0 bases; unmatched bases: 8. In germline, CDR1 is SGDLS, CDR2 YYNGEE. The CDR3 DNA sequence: TGTGCCAGCAGCGGGGCAGGGGGAGCAGCGAACACCGGGGAGCTGTTTTTT. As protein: CASSGAGGAANTGELFF.